The TCR beta chain under discussion was sequenced for a study of blood T cell repertoires in COVID-19. In the study overall: Acute and convalescent COVID-19 samples came from the United States, Italy and Spain. The analysed material was cDNA or gDNA that came from T cells, B-cell-depleted T cells, or PBMCs.

Per the study methods: It was from reference gene primer amplification that nucleated cell counts were estimated. TCRdb's copy holds only in-frame clones and misses some; the assay was immunoSEQ multiplex PCR. That table gives V, J and clone size, and the DNA gave D and trimming. Of about 70,000 clones in the sample, around 76% were seen once. Trimming shortened V by 6 bases and J by 8 bases, and 17 bases separated the two germline ends. The CDR3 is made up of 14 amino acids. Germline V gene lookup returns CDR1 SNHLY and CDR2 FYNNEI. The TCR originated in a woman older than 75 with active or convalescent COVID-19. Specimen: peripheral blood. The genes are TRBV2 and TRBJ2-1; no clear D. The CDR3 DNA is TGTGCCAGCAGCGCGGCCCTGGTTCCCGATGAGCAGTTCTTC. Translated: CASSAALVPDEQFF.